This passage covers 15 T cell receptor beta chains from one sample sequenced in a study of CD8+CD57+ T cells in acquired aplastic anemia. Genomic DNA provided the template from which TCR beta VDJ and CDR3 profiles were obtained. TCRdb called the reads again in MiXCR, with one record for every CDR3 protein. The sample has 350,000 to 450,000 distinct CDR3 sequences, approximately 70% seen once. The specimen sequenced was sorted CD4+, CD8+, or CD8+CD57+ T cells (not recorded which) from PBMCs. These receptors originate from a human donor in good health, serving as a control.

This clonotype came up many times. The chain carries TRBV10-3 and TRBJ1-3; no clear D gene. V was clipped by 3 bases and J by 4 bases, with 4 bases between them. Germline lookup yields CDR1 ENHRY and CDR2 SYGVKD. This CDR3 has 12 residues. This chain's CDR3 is CAISEGGNTIYF. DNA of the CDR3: TGTGCCATCAGTGAAGGGGGAAACACCATATATTTT.

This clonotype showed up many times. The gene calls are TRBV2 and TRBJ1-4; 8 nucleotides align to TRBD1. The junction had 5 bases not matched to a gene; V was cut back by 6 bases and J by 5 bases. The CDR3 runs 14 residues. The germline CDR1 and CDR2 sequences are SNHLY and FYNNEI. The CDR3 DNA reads TGTGCCAGCAGGTGGACAGGGCAAAATGAAAAACTGTTTTTT. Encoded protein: CASRWTGQNEKLFF.

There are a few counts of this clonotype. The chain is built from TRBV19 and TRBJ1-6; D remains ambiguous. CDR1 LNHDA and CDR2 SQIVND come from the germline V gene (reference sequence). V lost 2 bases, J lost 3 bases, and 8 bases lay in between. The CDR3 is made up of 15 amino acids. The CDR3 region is CASSIMVGYNSPLHF. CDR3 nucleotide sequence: TGTGCCAGTAGTATAATGGTGGGCTATAATTCACCCCTCCACTTT.

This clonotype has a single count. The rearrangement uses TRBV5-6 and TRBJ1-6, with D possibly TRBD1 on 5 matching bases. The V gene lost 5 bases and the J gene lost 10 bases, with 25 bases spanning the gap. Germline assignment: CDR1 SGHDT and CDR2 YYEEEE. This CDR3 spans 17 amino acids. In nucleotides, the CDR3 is TGTGCCAGCAGAGAGATTAGAAGGCTCCTGGGGGAATCACCCCTCCACTTT. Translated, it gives CASREIRRLLGESPLHF.

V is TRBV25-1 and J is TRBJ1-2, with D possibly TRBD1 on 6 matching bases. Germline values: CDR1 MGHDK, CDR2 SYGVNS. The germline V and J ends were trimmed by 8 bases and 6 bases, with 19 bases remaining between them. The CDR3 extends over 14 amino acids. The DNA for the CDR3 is TGTGCCAGCTGGGGGCCAGGGTTCTGGCATGGCTACACCTTC. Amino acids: CASWGPGFWHGYTF.

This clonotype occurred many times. The CDR3 DNA reads TGTGCCATTTCGGAGACAGATGGCTACACCTTC. This sequence encodes CAISETDGYTF. The V call is TRBV10-3, the J call TRBJ1-2; D might be TRBD1 (5 bases). Germline lookup yields CDR1 ENHRY and CDR2 SYGVKD. V dropped 9 bases and J dropped 6 bases, with 11 bases sitting between them. This CDR3 is built from 11 residues.

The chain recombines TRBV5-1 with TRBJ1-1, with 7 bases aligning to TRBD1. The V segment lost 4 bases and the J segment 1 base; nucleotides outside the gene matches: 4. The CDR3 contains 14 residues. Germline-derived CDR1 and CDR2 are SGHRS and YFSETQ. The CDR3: CASSGGQANTEAFF. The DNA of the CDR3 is TGCGCCAGCAGCGGTGGACAGGCGAACACTGAAGCTTTCTTT.

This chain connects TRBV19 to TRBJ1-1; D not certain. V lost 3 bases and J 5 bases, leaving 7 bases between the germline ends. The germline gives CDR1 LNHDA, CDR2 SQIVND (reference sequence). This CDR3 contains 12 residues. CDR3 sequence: CASSISDTEAFF. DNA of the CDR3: TGTGCCAGTAGTATTAGCGATACTGAAGCTTTCTTT.

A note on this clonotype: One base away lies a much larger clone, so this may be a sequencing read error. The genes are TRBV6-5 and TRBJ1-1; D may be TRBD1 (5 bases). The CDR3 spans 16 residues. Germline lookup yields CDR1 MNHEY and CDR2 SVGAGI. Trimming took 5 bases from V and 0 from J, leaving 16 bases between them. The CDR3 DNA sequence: TGTGCCAGCAGTCCCCACCTCAGGGTGGTGAACACTGAAGCTTTCTTT. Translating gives CASSPHLRVVNTEAFF.

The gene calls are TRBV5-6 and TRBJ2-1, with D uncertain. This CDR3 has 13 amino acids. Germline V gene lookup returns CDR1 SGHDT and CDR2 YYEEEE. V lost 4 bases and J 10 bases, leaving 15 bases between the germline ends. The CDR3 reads CASSRVLTPEQFF. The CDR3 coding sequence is TGTGCCAGCAGCCGGGTATTGACTCCGGAGCAGTTCTTC.

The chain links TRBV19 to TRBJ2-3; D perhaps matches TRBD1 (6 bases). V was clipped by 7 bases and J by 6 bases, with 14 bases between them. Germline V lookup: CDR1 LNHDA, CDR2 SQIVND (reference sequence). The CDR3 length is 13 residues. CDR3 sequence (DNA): TGTGCCAGTACCCAGGGGAGTGGGGATACGCAGTATTTT. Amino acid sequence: CASTQGSGDTQYF.

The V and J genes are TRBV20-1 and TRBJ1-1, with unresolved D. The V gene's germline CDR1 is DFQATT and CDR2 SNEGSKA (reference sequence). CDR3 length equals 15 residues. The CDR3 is CSAGGLRFDDTEAFF. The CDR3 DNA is TGCAGCGCTGGTGGCCTCCGGTTCGATGACACTGAAGCTTTCTTT.

The CDR3 sequence: CASSITLRQKETQHF. The CDR3 DNA reads as TGTGCCAGTAGTATTACTCTGCGGCAGAAAGAGACCCAGCATTTT. This chain links TRBV19 with TRBJ1-5; D unresolved. V lost 3 bases and J lost 11, with 20 bases in between. Germline assignment: CDR1 LNHDA and CDR2 SQIVND (reference sequence). This CDR3 spans 15 amino acids.

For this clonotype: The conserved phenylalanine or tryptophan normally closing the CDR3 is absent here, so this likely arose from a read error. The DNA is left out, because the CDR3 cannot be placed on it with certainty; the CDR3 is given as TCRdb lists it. This CDR3 reads CASSFGGG. The rearrangement joins TRBV5-1 to TRBJ2-2; the listed D gene, TRBD2, was not tested against the DNA. The germline CDR1 and CDR2 sequences are SGHRS and YFSETQ. The CDR3 spans 8 residues, counting both ends.

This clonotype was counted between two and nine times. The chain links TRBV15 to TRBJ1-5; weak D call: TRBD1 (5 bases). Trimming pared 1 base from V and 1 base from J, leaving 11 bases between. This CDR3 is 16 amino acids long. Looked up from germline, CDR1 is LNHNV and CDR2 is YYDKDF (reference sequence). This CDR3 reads CATSRAFRESNQPQHF. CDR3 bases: TGTGCCACCAGCAGAGCGTTCAGGGAGAGCAATCAGCCCCAGCATTTT.